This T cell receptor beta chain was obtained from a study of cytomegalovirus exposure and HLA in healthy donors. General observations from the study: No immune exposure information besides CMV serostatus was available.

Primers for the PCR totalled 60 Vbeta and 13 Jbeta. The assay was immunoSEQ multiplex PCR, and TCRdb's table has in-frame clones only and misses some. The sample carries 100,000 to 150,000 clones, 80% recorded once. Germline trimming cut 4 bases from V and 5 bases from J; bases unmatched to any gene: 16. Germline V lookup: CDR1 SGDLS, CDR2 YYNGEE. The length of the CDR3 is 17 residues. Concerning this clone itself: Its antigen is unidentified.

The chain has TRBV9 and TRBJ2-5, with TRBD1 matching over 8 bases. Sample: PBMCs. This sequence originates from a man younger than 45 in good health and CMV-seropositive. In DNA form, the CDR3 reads TGTGCCAGCAGCCCAGGGGACGGACAGGGCAGGCGGGAGACCCAGTACTTC. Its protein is CASSPGDGQGRRETQYF. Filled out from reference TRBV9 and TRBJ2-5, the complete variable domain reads DSGVTQTPKHLITATGQRVTLRCSPRSGDLSVYWYQQSLDQGLQFLIQYYNGEERAKGNILERFSAQQFPDLHSELNLSSLELGDSALYFCASSPGDGQGRRETQYFGPGTRLLVL.